This T cell receptor beta chain was found in a study of cytomegalovirus exposure and HLA in healthy donors (dated by TCRdb to about 2017). With respect to the entire study: In an earlier analysis of 587 of the donors, less than 350 Gb of sequence data and 117 million unique TCR beta sequences from about 190 million T cells were reported. In an earlier analysis of several hundred of the donors, high-throughput TCR beta sequencing was used to judge whether each TCR beta V gene segment behaved as functional or pseudogenic. Using immunosequencing, the study profiled T cell repertoires from about 620 subjects and related those repertoires to cytomegalovirus serostatus. An early release that covered approximately 600 HLA-typed donors contained approximately 300 gigabases of sequencing data and around 85 million unique TCR sequences. Rather than drawing on any new phenotypic data, the later analysis identified candidate immune exposures from TCR beta sequences and the way those sequences occurred across donors. A later genetic analysis used genome-wide SNP genotypes for about 60% of the 666 donors, treating that subset as a discovery cohort. Of the 398 genotyped donors, approximately 80% fell in the genetic ancestry cluster associated with self-reported Caucasian donors. Every discovery cohort repertoire had been produced on one sequencing platform. The number of typed donors differed by locus: about 620-630 for A, B, C, DRB1 and DQB1; approximately 520 for DQA1; around 610 for DPA1; and about 450 for DPB1. A later analysis re-analyzed previously published TCR beta repertoires from about 730 donors and added high-resolution HLA genotyping to study TCR occurrence patterns. Besides the first cohort of 500 to 700 subjects, a separate validation cohort made up of over 95 different subjects was used. Donor age, sex, ethnicity and CMV serostatus were collected together with the repertoire data. A few DR-DQ haplotypes were treated as single units for association and clustering because of strong linkage in the cohort. On average, around 240,000 unique TCR beta nucleotide sequences were sequenced per donor among a few hundred genotyped donors of the cohort, with 15% to 20% of those sequences being non-productive. The study combined high-throughput TCR immunosequencing, statistical association of individual TCRs with disease status, and machine learning to predict cytomegalovirus infection status. HLA typing included class I and class II loci at four-digit resolution. The study aimed to test whether signatures of past pathogen exposure could be identified by cataloging public T cell receptors. Points the paper makes about the study in general: In a later analysis, some 17,000 TCR beta sequences were associated with specific HLA alleles at a false discovery rate of 0.05. A later analysis found that TCR association rates varied across HLA loci, with DRB1 alleles showing the most associated TCRs and HLA-C alleles the fewest. The authors suggested that the approach could potentially be extended to other disease states and immunological phenotypes. HLA typing was unavailable for some donors at each locus, so association tests used only the typed subset. In a later analysis, HLA-associated TCR beta chains were found to be more clonally expanded and to have lower generation probabilities than equally common non-associated chains. A total of 150 to 200 TCR beta chains were listed by the study as associated with cytomegalovirus. Several of the top co-occurrence clusters appeared to be linked to parvovirus B19, influenza, CMV and Epstein-Barr virus, according to a later analysis. Correlated functional status among segregating V segments might be attributable to linkage disequilibrium, but an unknown experimental factor could not be ruled out. Because counts were too low, about 15 rarely observed V segments, including chromosome 9 orphons, were left out of the earlier analysis of some 600 of the donors. Roughly uniform sequencing depth across donors was assumed in presence/absence analyses, although this assumption may not hold. According to a later analysis, most CMV-associated TCR beta chains appeared to be HLA-restricted, and the HLA associations seemed to be driven largely by CMV exposure. A cluster of highly shared sequence variants was judged likely to represent a technical artifact of the sequencing pipeline. According to a later genetic analysis, donors in an Asian-associated ancestry cluster had fewer N-insertions in productive TCRs than the approximately 670-donor mean. Cytomegalovirus status was reported to be diagnosed by the classifier with high specificity and sensitivity in both the original and validation cohorts. This cohort had only TCR beta chains sequenced, and the lack of alpha or paired-chain data limited which features could be detected. An earlier analysis of 587 of the donors showed that most TCR beta V segments appeared in productive rearrangements either about 87% or about 30% of the time, which broadly matched IMGT annotations. Immune exposure information for the cohort was limited to CMV serostatus. The 87-base-pair reads could not distinguish some IMGT-functional V segments, including TRBV6-2 and TRBV6-3, so those segments were excluded. Most TCR sequences were seen in very few donors, while some public TCRs were found in many individuals. V-gene and J-gene trimming of TCR beta chains was associated with a missense DCLRE1C variant in a later genetic analysis, and the association was replicated in an independent cohort. A further reported finding was that TCR beta sequences accurately predicted the HLA-A and HLA-B alleles for most subjects in the first cohort. Strong co-occurrence of HLA alleles, especially DR and DQ, made assigning TCR associations to individual alleles difficult. A few of the identified cytomegalovirus-associated TCR beta chains were confirmed in vitro to be specific for cytomegalovirus antigens.

Library generation was performed with the immunoSEQ multiplex PCR assay. The multiplex PCR relied on a mix of 60 forward primers for TCR Vbeta segments and 13 reverse primers for TCR Jbeta segments. A multiplex PCR assay on genomic DNA amplified the CDR3 region of rearranged TCR beta genes. The amplified TCR beta libraries were sequenced on the Illumina HiSeq System as 87-base-pair reads. Regarding the original processing steps: A later analysis counted around 72 million unique TCR beta chains across the 550 to 700 repertoires, and about 10 million of these chains were shared by at least two donors. To remove PCR and sequencing errors, raw reads were error-corrected and collapsed into unique sequences using a nearest-neighbor algorithm that merged closely related sequences. Alignment of CDR3 sequences to IMGT reference sequences was used to assign V, D and J gene segments. For a sequence to be retained, a match of at least six nucleotides was required to both a V gene segment and a J gene segment. A rearrangement was called productive if the CDR3 had no stop codons and remained in frame with V and J, and every other rearrangement was called non-productive. CDR3 was defined by IMGT convention, running from the second conserved V-encoded cysteine to the conserved J-encoded phenylalanine. In an earlier analysis of more than 550 of the donors, sequences lacking an unambiguous match to a single V gene segment were excluded. An earlier analysis of 450 to 650 of the donors called V segments functional above 56.7% productive rearrangements and segregating when the between-donor standard deviation exceeded 5%. A statistical classification framework was built for diagnosing cytomegalovirus status from the catalog of TCR beta chain sequences. V and J gene assignment, in a later analysis, came from comparing TCR nucleotide sequences with IMGT/GENE-DB human TR gene sequences. In a later analysis, CDR3 sequences and most-parsimonious VDJ recombination scenarios were assigned using the TCRdist pipeline. In a later analysis, each TCR beta chain was defined by its CDR3 amino acid sequence together with its V-gene family, and reads lacking a unique V-gene family were excluded. In a later analysis, approximately 640 highly shared, low-generation-probability nucleotide sequences were removed to address suspected cross-contamination and a sequencing artifact. In a later analysis, a clonal expansion index for each public chain was calculated from normalized within-repertoire ranks of inferred template counts. Generation probabilities in a later analysis came from a VDJ recombination model fitted to out-of-frame rearrangements, and those results were checked against IGoR. In a later analysis, TCR-TCR, TCR-HLA and TCR-CMV co-occurrence was scored with hypergeometric tests, and a repertoire-size bias correction was applied to TCR pairs. In a later analysis, false discovery rates were estimated by permuting HLA or CMV assignments 20 times. A later analysis grouped co-occurring TCRs with DBSCAN, adding TCRdist sequence similarity when clustering within HLA-allele-positive subsets. Repertoires with fewer than 30,000 or more than 120,000 public chains were left out of co-occurrence clustering, as were five repertoires with anomalous nucleotide sharing. Not all clones reach the TCRdb copy of this immuneACCESS table, which keeps in-frame sequences only. Checked studies attribute under half of the gap to unresolved V genes and leave the rest unexplained. Clone size and the V and J calls come from that table; the DNA yielded D and trimming. The sample table lists 99,000 or so clones, under 85% of them with a count of one. Roughly 9.2% of the sample is taken by the ten largest.

From cysteine to phenylalanine, the CDR3 is 15 amino acids long. Only the CDR3 DNA is retained, 45 bases long and in frame from the first base. For CDR1 and CDR2, the germline V gene lists KGHSH and LQKENI. After removal of 3 bases from V and 1 base from J, the junction retains 3 bases not matched to a gene. The cohort was made up of under 800 healthy bone marrow donors. At the time of sampling, every cohort member was nominally healthy, though immune exposures that went unrecorded were likely present. The donor was CMV seropositive and was included in the group of 250 to 350 seropositive cohort members. A peripheral blood sample was collected from each donor, and TCR beta sequencing was performed on peripheral blood mononuclear cells. The Qiagen DNeasy Blood Extraction Kit was used to extract genomic DNA from the blood cell samples. As concerns this clone: Its cognate antigen has yet to be identified. Qualities for individual bases were not recorded, and no much larger clone is one base off.

The receptor's source is a woman aged 40-49 years in good health and CMV-seropositive. This chain joins TRBV18 to TRBJ1-1; TRBD1 fits 9 bases in the junction. The sample taken for sequencing was PBMCs. The DNA sequence is TGTGCCAGCTCACCTCCGGGACAGGGGAACACTGAAGCTTTCTTT. The translation is CASSPPGQGNTEAFF.